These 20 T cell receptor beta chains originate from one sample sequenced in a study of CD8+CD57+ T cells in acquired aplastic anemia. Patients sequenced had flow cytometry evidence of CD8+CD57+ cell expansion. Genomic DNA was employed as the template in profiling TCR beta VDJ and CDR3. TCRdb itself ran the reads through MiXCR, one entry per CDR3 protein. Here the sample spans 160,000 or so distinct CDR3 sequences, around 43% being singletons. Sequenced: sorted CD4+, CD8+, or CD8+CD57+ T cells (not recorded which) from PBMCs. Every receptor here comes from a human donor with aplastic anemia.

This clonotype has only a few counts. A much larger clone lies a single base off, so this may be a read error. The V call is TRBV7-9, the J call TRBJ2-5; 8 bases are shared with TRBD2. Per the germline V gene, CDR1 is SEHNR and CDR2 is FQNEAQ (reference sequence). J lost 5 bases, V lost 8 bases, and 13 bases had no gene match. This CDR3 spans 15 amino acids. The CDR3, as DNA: TGTGCCAGCGGTCCTGACGGGGGGGGGCAGGAGACCCAGTACTTC. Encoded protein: CASGPDGGGQETQYF. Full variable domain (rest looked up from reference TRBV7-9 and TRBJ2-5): DTGVSQNPRHKITKRGQNVTFRCDPISEHNRLYWYRQTLGQGPEFLTYFQNEAQLEKSRLLSDRFSAERPKGSFSTLEIQRTEQGDSAMYLCASGPDGGGQETQYFGPGTRLLVL.

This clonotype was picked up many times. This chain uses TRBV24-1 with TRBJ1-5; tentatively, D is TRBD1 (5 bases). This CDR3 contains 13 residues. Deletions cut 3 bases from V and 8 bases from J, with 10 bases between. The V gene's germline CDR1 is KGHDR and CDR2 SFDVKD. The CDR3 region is CATSDIGTEPQHF. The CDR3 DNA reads TGTGCCACCAGTGATATAGGGACCGAGCCCCAGCATTTT.

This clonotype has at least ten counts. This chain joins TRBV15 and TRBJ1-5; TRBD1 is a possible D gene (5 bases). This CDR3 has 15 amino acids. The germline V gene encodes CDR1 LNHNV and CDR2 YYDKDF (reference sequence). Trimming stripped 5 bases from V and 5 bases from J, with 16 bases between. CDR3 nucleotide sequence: TGTGCCACCAGCCGTTCAGGGAGCGACGATCAGCCCCAGCATTTT. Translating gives CATSRSGSDDQPQHF.

The CDR3 is CASSMARRKPQHF. Written as DNA, the CDR3 is TGTGCCAGTAGTATGGCCAGAAGGAAGCCCCAGCATTTT. The chain links TRBV19 to TRBJ1-5; no reliable D call. The germline V and J ends were trimmed by 3 bases and 8 bases, with 11 bases remaining between them. Germline values: CDR1 LNHDA, CDR2 SQIVND (reference sequence). The CDR3 is 13 amino acids.

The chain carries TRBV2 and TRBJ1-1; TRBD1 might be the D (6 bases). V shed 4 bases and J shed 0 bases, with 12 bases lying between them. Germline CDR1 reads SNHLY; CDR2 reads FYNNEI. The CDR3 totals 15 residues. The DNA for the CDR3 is TGTGCCAGCAGTGCATCAGGGGTTGTGAACACTGAAGCTTTCTTT. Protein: CASSASGVVNTEAFF. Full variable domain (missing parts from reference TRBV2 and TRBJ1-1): EPEVTQTPSHQVTQMGQEVILRCVPISNHLYFYWYRQILGQKVEFLVSFYNNEISEKSEIFDDQFSVERPDGSNFTLKIRSTKLEDSAMYFCASSASGVVNTEAFFGQGTRLTVV.

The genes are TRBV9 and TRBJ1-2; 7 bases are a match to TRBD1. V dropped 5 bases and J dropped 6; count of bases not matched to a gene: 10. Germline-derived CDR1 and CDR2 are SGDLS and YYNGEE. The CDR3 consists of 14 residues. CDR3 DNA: TGTGCCAGCAGTCGTCTAACAGGGGCGGATGGCTACACCTTC. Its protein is CASSRLTGADGYTF. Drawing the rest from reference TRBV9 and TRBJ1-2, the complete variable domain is DSGVTQTPKHLITATGQRVTLRCSPRSGDLSVYWYQQSLDQGLQFLIQYYNGEERAKGNILERFSAQQFPDLHSELNLSSLELGDSALYFCASSRLTGADGYTFGSGTRLTVV.

The CDR3 protein is CSARDTGTGVPNEQFF. The CDR3 nucleotides are TGCAGTGCTAGGGACACCGGGACAGGGGTACCTAATGAGCAGTTCTTC. The chain joins TRBV20-1 to TRBJ2-1; 10 bases fit TRBD1. CDR3 size: 16 residues. Germline assignment: CDR1 DFQATT and CDR2 SNEGSKA (reference sequence). The junction had 12 bases not matched to a gene; V was cut back by 3 bases and J by 7 bases.

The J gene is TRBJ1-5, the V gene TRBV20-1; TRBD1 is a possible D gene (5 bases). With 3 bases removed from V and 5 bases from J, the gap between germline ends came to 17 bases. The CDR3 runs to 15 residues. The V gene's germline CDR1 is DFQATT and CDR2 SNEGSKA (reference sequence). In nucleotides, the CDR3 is TGCAGTGCTAGCAACTCGGGGGAACCTTATCAGCCCCAGCATTTT. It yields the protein CSASNSGEPYQPQHF.

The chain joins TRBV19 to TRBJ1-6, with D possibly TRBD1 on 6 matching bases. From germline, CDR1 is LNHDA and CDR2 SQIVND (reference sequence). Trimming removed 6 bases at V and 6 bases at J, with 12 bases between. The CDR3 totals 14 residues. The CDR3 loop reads CASRMTGTNSPLHF. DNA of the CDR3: TGTGCCAGTAGGATGACAGGAACTAATTCACCCCTCCACTTT.

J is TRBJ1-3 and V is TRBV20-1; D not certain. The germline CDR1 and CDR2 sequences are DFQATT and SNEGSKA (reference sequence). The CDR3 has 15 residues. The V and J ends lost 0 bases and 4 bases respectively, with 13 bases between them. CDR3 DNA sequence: TGCAGTGCTAGAGATTTGGAGGATAGGGGAAACACCATATATTTT. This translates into CSARDLEDRGNTIYF.

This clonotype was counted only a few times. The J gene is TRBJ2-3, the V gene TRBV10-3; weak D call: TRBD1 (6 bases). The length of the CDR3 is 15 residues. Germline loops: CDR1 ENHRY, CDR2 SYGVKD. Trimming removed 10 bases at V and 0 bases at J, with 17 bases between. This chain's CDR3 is CASTPRGRSTDTQYF. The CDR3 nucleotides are TGTGCCAGCACCCCCAGGGGCAGGAGCACAGATACGCAGTATTTT.

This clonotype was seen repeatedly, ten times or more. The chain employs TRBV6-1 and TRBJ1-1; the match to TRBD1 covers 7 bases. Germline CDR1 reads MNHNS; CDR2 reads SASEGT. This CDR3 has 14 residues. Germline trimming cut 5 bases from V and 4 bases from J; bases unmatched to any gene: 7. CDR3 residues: CASSRTGRGTEAFF. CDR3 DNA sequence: TGTGCCAGCAGTAGGACAGGTAGGGGCACTGAAGCTTTCTTT.

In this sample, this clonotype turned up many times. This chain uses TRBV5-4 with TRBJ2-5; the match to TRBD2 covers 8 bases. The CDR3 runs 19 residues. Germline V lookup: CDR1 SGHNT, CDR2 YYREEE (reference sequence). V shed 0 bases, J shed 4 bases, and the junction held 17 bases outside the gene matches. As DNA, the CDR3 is TGTGCCAGCAGCTTGGTATCGGCTCGGAGCGGGAGTGGAGGAGAGACCCAGTACTTC. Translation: CASSLVSARSGSGGETQYF.

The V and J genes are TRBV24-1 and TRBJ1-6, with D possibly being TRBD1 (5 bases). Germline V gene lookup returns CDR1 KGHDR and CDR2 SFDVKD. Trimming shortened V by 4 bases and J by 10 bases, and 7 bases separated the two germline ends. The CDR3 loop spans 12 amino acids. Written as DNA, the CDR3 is TGTGCCACCAGTGAGGGACCGTCACCCCTCCACTTT. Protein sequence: CATSEGPSPLHF.

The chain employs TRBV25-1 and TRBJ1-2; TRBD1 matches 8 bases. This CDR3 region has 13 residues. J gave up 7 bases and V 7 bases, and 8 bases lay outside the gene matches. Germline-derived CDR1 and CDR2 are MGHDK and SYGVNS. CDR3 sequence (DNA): TGTGCCAGCAAACTGACAGGGGTGGTTGGCTACACCTTC. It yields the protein CASKLTGVVGYTF.

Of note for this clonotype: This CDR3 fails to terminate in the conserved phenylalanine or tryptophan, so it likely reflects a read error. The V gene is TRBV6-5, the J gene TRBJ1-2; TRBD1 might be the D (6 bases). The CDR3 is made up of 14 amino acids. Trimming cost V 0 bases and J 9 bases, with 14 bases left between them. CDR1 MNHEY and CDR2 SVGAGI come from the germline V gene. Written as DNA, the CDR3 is TGTGCCAGCAGTTACTCAGGGGGGAGCGGAAGCTACACCCTC. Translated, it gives CASSYSGGSGSYTL.

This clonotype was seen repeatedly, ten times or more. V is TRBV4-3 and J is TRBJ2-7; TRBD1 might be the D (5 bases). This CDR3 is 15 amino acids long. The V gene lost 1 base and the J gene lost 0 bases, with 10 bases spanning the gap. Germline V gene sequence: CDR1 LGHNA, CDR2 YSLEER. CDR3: CASSQGGAGSYEQYF. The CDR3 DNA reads TGCGCCAGCAGCCAAGGGGGCGCCGGCTCCTACGAGCAGTACTTC.

CDR3 loop: CASRLQGAVGNTEAFF. The CDR3 DNA is TGTGCCAGCAGACTTCAGGGGGCAGTTGGAAACACTGAAGCTTTCTTT. The chain combines TRBV6-1 with TRBJ1-1, with 8 bases aligning to TRBD1. CDR1 is MNHNS and CDR2 is SASEGT in the germline V gene. V lost 6 bases, J lost 2 bases, and 11 bases stayed unmatched. The CDR3 consists of 16 residues.

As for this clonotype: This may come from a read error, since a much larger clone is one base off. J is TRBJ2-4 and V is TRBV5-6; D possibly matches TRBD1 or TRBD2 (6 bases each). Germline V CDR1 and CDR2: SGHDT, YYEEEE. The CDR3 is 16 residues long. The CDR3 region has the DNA TGTGCCAGCAGCTTGTTGTCAGGGGAGGCCAAAACCATTCAGTACTTC. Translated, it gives CASSLLSGEAKTIQYF. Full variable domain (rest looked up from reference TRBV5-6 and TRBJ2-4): DAGVTQSPTHLIKTRGQQVTLRCSPKSGHDTVSWYQQALGQGPQFIFQYYEEEERQRGNFPDRFSGHQFPNYSSELNVNALLLGDSALYLCASSLLSGEAKTIQYFGAGTRLSVL.

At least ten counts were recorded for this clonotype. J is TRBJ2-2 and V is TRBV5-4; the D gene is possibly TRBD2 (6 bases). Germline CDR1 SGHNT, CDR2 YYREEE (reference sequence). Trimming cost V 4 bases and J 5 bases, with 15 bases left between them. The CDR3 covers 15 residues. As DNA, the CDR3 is TGTGCCAGCAGCCGTAGCGGCCTGAATACCGGGGAGCTGTTTTTT. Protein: CASSRSGLNTGELFF.